This is a list of T cell receptor beta chains from one sample in a study of shared clonotypes between healthy human individuals. Data came from immunoSEQ multiplex PCR; TCRdb stores just in-frame clones and leaves some out. The sample includes over a million clones, approximately 98.5% seen only once; the top ten take 0.36%. Material for sequencing was naive CD4+ T cells sorted from blood. The receptor source for this set is a man aged 25-45 years in good health. Both conserved end residues are part of each CDR3. The D gene is left open where the match is weak. A clone size is listed for some rows: how often the clone was seen (once, few, many), or a class if it is expanded.

V gene	D gene	J gene	clone size	CDR3 protein	CDR3 DNA
TRBV10-2	-	TRBJ2-7	once	CASGPKYEQYF	TGCGCCAGCGGGCCCAAGTACGAGCAGTACTTC
TRBV10-3	TRBD2	TRBJ2-1	-	CAISLLAGGNNEQFF	TGTGCCATCAGCCTCCTAGCGGGAGGGAACAATGAGCAGTTCTTC
TRBV7-2	-	TRBJ2-7	once	CASSSRGTEYYEQYF	TGTGCCAGCAGCTCCCGAGGTACGGAGTACTACGAGCAGTACTTC
TRBV10-2	-	TRBJ1-3	-	CASSVNGNTIYF	TGCGCCAGCAGTGTCAATGGAAACACCATATATTTT
TRBV5-5	-	TRBJ1-5	few	CASSLKGGQPQHF	TGTGCCAGCAGCTTGAAGGGAGGACAGCCCCAGCATTTT
TRBV18	TRBD1	TRBJ1-5	-	CASSALDRGRGSNQPQHF	TGTGCCAGCTCAGCTCTCGACAGGGGGCGAGGAAGCAATCAGCCCCAGCATTTT
TRBV15	-	TRBJ2-1	-	CATSRVGNEQFF	TGTGCCACCAGCAGAGTTGGAAATGAGCAGTTCTTC
TRBV28	-	TRBJ2-3	-	CASTQFVAPGTQYF	TGTGCCAGCACCCAGTTCGTTGCCCCGGGTACGCAGTATTTT
TRBV9	TRBD1	TRBJ1-3	-	CASSLTQGAGNTIYF	TGTGCCAGCAGCCTAACGCAGGGGGCTGGAAACACCATATATTTT
TRBV10-3	-	TRBJ2-5	-	CAISESSPETQYF	TGTGCCATCAGTGAGTCGTCACCCGAGACCCAGTACTTC
TRBV9	TRBD2	TRBJ2-3	once	CASSEVAGGTIYTDTQYF	TGTGCCAGCAGCGAGGTAGCGGGAGGCACAATTTACACAGATACGCAGTATTTT
TRBV9	TRBD2	TRBJ2-7	once	CASSGGSSGYYEQYF	TGTGCCAGCAGCGGGGGATCTAGCGGTTACTACGAGCAGTACTTC
TRBV5-3	-	TRBJ1-1	once	CARSLYLAGGTEAFF	TGTGCCAGAAGCTTGTATTTGGCAGGAGGGACTGAAGCTTTCTTT
TRBV11-2	-	TRBJ2-1	-	CASSLSVSEFYNEQFF	TGTGCCAGCAGCTTGAGTGTATCAGAGTTTTACAATGAGCAGTTCTTC
TRBV14	TRBD2	TRBJ2-1	-	CASSRGQTSGRVSTYNEQFF	TGTGCCAGCAGCCGTGGTCAAACTAGCGGGAGGGTCTCGACCTACAATGAGCAGTTCTTC
TRBV10-1	TRBD1	TRBJ2-7	-	CASSDRGQGAYEQYF	TGCGCCAGCAGTGATCGGGGACAGGGAGCCTACGAGCAGTACTTC
TRBV18	-	TRBJ1-1	-	CASSPRSRLDTEAFF	TGTGCCAGCTCACCAAGATCCAGGTTGGACACTGAAGCTTTCTTT
TRBV5-8	TRBD1	TRBJ2-1	once	CASSLVGLSGQGTYNEQFF	TGTGCCAGCAGCTTGGTTGGGCTTTCCGGACAGGGCACCTACAATGAGCAGTTCTTC
TRBV5-4	-	TRBJ1-5	-	CASSLAGTLGSNQPQHF	TGTGCCAGCAGCTTGGCCGGCACCCTCGGGAGCAATCAGCCCCAGCATTTT
TRBV11-2	-	TRBJ1-1	-	CASSLVRIPEAFF	TGTGCCAGCAGCTTAGTTAGAATCCCTGAAGCTTTCTTT
TRBV6-1	-	TRBJ2-7	-	CASSEPYEQYF	TGTGCCAGCAGTGAGCCCTACGAGCAGTACTTC
TRBV9	-	TRBJ2-5	-	CASSTVQQETQYF	TGTGCCAGCAGCACGGTACAACAAGAGACCCAGTACTTC
TRBV7-9	-	TRBJ2-2	once	CASSFTGVGELFF	TGTGCCAGCAGCTTTACGGGTGTCGGGGAGCTGTTTTTT
TRBV9	-	TRBJ2-3	-	CASSRPDTDTQYF	TGTGCCAGCAGTCGTCCAGATACAGATACGCAGTATTTT
TRBV6-1	-	TRBJ1-2	few	CASSDGWYGYTF	TGTGCCAGCAGCGACGGGTGGTATGGCTACACCTTC
TRBV7-2	-	TRBJ2-1	-	CASSPRLHYNEQFF	TGTGCCAGCAGCCCCCGACTGCACTACAATGAGCAGTTCTTC
TRBV14	TRBD2	TRBJ2-1	-	CASSQDHPISGVYNEQFF	TGTGCCAGCAGCCAAGATCACCCGATTAGCGGGGTCTACAATGAGCAGTTCTTC
TRBV18	-	TRBJ2-7	-	CASSPNGSGEQYF	TGTGCCAGCTCACCAAACGGGAGTGGCGAGCAGTACTTC
TRBV28	-	TRBJ1-4	-	CASSRGSGAREKLFF	TGTGCCAGCAGCCGGGGATCGGGGGCCCGGGAAAAACTGTTTTTT
TRBV11-2	-	TRBJ1-1	-	CASREQGRTEAFF	TGTGCCAGCAGGGAGCAGGGGCGGACTGAAGCTTTCTTT
TRBV7-8	-	TRBJ2-2	-	CASSLRELIAGELFF	TGTGCCAGCAGCTTACGGGAGCTGATCGCCGGGGAGCTGTTTTTT
TRBV29-1	-	TRBJ2-5	-	CSVVTLLHQETQYF	TGCAGCGTTGTAACCCTTCTCCATCAAGAGACCCAGTACTTC
TRBV29-1	-	TRBJ2-1	-	CSVSLASDEQFF	TGCAGCGTTTCCTTGGCTAGTGATGAGCAGTTCTTC
TRBV28	-	TRBJ2-1	-	CASSSQGLGHNEQFF	TGTGCCAGCAGCTCTCAGGGGTTAGGCCACAATGAGCAGTTCTTC
TRBV29-1	-	TRBJ2-3	-	CSVEGQGGDTDTQYF	TGCAGCGTTGAAGGTCAGGGCGGGGACACAGATACGCAGTATTTT
TRBV19	TRBD1	TRBJ2-3	once	CASRRTGTGAGGTQYF	TGTGCCAGTAGAAGAACCGGGACAGGGGCTGGGGGTACGCAGTATTTT
TRBV2	-	TRBJ2-7	-	CASRPGSPYEQYF	TGTGCCAGCAGGCCGGGATCACCCTACGAGCAGTACTTC